This paragraph covers one TCR beta chain sequence. Its cognate antigen is unknown. The CDR3 is 14 amino acids. Germline V CDR1 and CDR2: SGHRS, YFSETQ. V lost 4 bases to trimming and J lost 1 base, with 11 bases between them. The record originates from a study of cytomegalovirus exposure and HLA in healthy donors. This PCR relied on a set of 60 Vbeta primers and 13 Jbeta primers. The repertoire was sequenced with immunoSEQ multiplex PCR; TCRdb's copy has only in-frame clones and lacks some. The data show 100,000 to 150,000 clones, with 50% to 75% seen just once and roughly 8.6% held by the top ten. Findings of the study overall: Association of 16,951 TCR beta sequences with HLA alleles was found at 0.05 false discovery rate in a later analysis.

The sequencing input was PBMCs. The V gene is TRBV5-1, the J gene TRBJ2-5; a possible D gene is TRBD1 (7 bases). The TCR was taken from a woman aged 40 to 49 in good health and CMV-seropositive. This CDR3 reads CASSGGDSQETQYF. The CDR3 bases are TGCGCCAGCAGCGGCGGGGACAGCCAAGAGACCCAGTACTTC.